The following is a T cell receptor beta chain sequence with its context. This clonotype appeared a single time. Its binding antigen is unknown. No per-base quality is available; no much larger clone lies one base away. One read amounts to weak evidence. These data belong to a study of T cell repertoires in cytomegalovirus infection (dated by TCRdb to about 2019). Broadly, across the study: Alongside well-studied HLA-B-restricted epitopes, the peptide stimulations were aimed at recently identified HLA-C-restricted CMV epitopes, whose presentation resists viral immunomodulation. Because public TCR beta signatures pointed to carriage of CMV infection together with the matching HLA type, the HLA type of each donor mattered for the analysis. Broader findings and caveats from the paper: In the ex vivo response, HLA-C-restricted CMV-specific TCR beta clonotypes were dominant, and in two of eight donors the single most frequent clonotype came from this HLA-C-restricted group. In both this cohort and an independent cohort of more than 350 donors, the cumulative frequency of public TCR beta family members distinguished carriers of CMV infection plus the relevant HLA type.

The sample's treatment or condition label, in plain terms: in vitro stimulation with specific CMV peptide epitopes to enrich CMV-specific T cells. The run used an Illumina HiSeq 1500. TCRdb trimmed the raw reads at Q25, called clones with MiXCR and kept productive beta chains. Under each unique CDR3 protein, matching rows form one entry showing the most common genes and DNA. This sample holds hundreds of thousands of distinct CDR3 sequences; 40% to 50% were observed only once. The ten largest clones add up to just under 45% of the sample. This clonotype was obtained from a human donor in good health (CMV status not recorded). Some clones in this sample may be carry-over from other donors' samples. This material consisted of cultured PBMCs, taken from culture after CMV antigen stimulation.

This receptor has the CDR3 CASSRAANSPLHF. In nucleotide form, the sequence is TGTGCCAGCAGTCGGGCAGCAAATTCACCCCTCCACTTT. The V and J genes are TRBV6-2 or TRBV6-3 and TRBJ1-6; no D gene can be assigned with confidence. CDR1 MNHEY and CDR2 SVGEGT are derived from the germline V gene. There are 13 amino acids in the CDR3, from cysteine to phenylalanine inclusive. CDR3 DNA is the only sequence kept; it has 39 bases, read in frame from the first base. V is cut by 5 bases and J by 7 bases, and the space between the germline ends is 9 bases.